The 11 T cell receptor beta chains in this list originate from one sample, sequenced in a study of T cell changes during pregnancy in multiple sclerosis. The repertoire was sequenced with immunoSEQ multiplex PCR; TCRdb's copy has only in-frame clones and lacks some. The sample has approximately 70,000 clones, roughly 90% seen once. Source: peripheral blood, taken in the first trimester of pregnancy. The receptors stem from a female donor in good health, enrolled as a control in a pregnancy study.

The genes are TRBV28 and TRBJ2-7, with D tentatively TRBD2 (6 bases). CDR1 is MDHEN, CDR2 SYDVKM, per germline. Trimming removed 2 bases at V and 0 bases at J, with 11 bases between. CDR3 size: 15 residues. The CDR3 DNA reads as TGTGCCAGCAGTTTAGGGACTCCGAGCTCCTACGAGCAGTACTTC. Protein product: CASSLGTPSSYEQYF.

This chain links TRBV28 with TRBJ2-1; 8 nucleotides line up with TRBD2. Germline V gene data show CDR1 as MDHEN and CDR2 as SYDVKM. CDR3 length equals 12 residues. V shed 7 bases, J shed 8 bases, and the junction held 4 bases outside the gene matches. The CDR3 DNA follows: TGTGCCAGCATAGACGGGAGGGATGAGCAGTTCTTC. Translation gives CASIDGRDEQFF. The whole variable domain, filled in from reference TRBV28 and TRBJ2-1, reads DVKVTQSSRYLVKRTGEKVFLECVQDMDHENMFWYRQDPGLGLRLIYFSYDVKMKEKGDIPEGYSVSREKKERFSLILESASTNQTSMYLCASIDGRDEQFFGPGTRLTVL.

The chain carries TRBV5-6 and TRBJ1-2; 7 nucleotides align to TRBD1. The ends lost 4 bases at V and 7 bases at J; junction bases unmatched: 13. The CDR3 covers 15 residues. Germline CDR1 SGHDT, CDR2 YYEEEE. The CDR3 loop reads CASSRLVDRDSGYTF. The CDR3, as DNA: TGTGCCAGCAGCCGCCTAGTTGACAGGGATTCTGGCTACACCTTC. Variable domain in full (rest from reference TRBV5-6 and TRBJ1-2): DAGVTQSPTHLIKTRGQQVTLRCSPKSGHDTVSWYQQALGQGPQFIFQYYEEEERQRGNFPDRFSGHQFPNYSSELNVNALLLGDSALYLCASSRLVDRDSGYTFGSGTRLTVV.

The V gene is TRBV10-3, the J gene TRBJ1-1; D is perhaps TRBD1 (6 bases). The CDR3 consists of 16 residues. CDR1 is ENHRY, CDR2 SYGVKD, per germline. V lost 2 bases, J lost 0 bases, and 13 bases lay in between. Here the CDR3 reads CAISESDRRMNTEAFF. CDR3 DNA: TGTGCCATCAGTGAGAGCGACAGGAGAATGAACACTGAAGCTTTCTTT.

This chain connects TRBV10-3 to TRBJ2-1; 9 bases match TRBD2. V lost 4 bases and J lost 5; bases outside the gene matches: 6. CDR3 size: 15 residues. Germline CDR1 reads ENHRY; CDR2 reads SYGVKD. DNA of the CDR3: TGTGCCATCAGTGGGGGCCTAGCGGGAAACAATGAGCAGTTCTTC. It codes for CAISGGLAGNNEQFF.

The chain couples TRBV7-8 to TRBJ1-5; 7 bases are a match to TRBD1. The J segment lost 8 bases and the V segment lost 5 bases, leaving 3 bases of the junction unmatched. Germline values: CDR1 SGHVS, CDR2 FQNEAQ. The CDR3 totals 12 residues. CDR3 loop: CASSRDREPQHF. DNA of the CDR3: TGTGCCAGCAGCCGAGACAGGGAGCCCCAGCATTTT.

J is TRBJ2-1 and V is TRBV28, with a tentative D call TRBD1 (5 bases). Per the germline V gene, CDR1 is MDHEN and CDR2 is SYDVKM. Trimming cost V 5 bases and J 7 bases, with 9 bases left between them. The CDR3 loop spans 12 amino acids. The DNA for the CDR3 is TGTGCCAGCAGTACCAGGGTAAATGAGCAGTTCTTC. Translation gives CASSTRVNEQFF.

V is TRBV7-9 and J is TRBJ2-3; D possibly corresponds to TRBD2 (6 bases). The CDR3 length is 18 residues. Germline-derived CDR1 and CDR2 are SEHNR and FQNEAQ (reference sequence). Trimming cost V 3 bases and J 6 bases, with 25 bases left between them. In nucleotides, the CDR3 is TGTGCCAGCAGCTTCGGCCGCCTCCGGGACTCCGAGCAGGATACGCAGTATTTT. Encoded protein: CASSFGRLRDSEQDTQYF.

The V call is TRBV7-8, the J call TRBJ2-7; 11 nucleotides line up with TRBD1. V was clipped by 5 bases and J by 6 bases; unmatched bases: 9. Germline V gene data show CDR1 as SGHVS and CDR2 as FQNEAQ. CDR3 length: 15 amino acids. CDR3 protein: CASSLSGQGGREQYF. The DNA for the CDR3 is TGTGCCAGCAGCCTATCGGGACAGGGGGGTCGCGAGCAGTACTTC. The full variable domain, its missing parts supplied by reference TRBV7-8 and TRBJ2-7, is GAGVSQSPRYKVAKRGQDVALRCDPISGHVSLFWYQQALGQGPEFLTYFQNEAQLDKSGLPSDRFFAERPEGSVSTLKIQRTQQEDSAVYLCASSLSGQGGREQYFGPGTRLTVT.

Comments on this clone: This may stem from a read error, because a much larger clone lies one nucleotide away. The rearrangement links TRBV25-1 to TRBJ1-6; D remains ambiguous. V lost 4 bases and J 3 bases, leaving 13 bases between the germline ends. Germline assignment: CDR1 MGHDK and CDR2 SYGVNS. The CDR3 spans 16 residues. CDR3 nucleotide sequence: TGTGCCAGCAGTGGGGTCGGGGATCACTATAATTCACCCCTCCACTTT. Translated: CASSGVGDHYNSPLHF. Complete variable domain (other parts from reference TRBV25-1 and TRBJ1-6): EADIYQTPRYLVIGTGKKITLECSQTMGHDKMYWYQQDPGMELHLIHYSYGVNSTEKGDLSSESTVSRIRTEHFPLTLESARPSHTSQYLCASSGVGDHYNSPLHFGNGTRLTVT.

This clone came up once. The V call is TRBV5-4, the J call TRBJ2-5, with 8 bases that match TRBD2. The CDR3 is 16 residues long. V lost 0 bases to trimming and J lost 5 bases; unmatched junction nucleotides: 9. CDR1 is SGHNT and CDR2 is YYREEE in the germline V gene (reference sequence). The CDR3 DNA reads TGTGCCAGCAGCTTGGCCAAAGGGACTAGAACGGAGACCCAGTACTTC. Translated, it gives CASSLAKGTRTETQYF.